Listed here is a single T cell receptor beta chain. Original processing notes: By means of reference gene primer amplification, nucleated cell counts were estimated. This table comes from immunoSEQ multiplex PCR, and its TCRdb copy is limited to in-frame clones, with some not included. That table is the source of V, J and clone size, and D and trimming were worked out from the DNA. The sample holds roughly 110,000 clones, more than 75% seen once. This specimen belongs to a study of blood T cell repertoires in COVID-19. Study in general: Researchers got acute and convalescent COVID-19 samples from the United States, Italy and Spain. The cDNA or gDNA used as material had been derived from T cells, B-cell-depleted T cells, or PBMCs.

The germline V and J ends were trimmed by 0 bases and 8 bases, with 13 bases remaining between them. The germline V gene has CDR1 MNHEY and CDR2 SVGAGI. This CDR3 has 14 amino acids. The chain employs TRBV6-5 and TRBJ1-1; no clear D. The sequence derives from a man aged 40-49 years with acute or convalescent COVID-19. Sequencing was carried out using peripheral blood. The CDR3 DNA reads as TGTGCCAGCAGTTACTCAGGAGGCTGGACCGAAGCTTTCTTT. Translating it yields CASSYSGGWTEAFF.